The clone carrying this TCR beta chain was counted a single time. Antigen specificity is unknown. The J segment lost 5 bases and the V segment lost 2 bases, leaving 5 bases of the junction unmatched. CDR1 and CDR2 from the germline V gene are LNHDA and SQIVND (reference sequence). The CDR3 spans 14 residues. This sample is drawn from a study of cytomegalovirus exposure and HLA in healthy donors. PCR involved 60 Vbeta and 13 Jbeta primers. Generated by immunoSEQ multiplex PCR, the TCRdb table keeps only in-frame clones and is missing some. Of 210,000 or so clones in the sample, less than 85% were seen once. Study conclusions and caveats: Overall, around 160 TCR beta chains were annotated as cytomegalovirus-associated. Later work found most CMV-associated TCR beta chains apparently HLA-restricted. Reported findings show TCR beta sequences accurately forecast HLA-A and HLA-B alleles in most subjects.

The specimen sequenced was PBMCs. This sequence joins TRBV19 and TRBJ1-1; 7 nucleotides line up with TRBD1. The sequence was collected from a girl aged 2 to 9 in good health and CMV-seronegative. The CDR3 DNA reads TGTGCCAGTAGTATAAATAGGGGGCATACTGAAGCTTTCTTT. This sequence encodes CASSINRGHTEAFF. The complete variable domain, with remaining parts taken from reference TRBV19 and TRBJ1-1, reads DGGITQSPKYLFRKEGQNVTLSCEQNLNHDAMYWYRQDPGQGLRLIYYSQIVNDFQKGDIAEGYSVSREKKESFPLTVTSAQKNPTAFYLCASSINRGHTEAFFGQGTRLTVV.